The 27 T cell receptor beta chains below all came from one sample that was sequenced in a study of blood T cell repertoires in COVID-19. Repertoires were generated with immunoSEQ multiplex PCR, while TCRdb's copy carries only in-frame clones and drops some. The sample records 200,000 to 250,000 clones, around 80% being singletons. The sample was peripheral blood. The receptors shown here come from a man between 50 and 59 years old with active or convalescent COVID-19.

The rearrangement links TRBV7-9 to TRBJ1-4; D remains ambiguous. The germline CDR1 and CDR2 sequences are SEHNR and FQNEAQ (reference sequence). V was pared by 1 base and J by 1 base, with 7 bases between. This CDR3 has 15 amino acids. CDR3 coding DNA: TGTGCCAGCAGCTTAGGCGAGGGAACTAATGAAAAACTGTTTTTT. It translates to CASSLGEGTNEKLFF.

This clone appeared a single time. V usage is TRBV28 and J usage is TRBJ1-4; 9 nucleotides line up with TRBD1. Unmatched junction bases numbered 7, after V lost 3 bases and J lost 8 bases. The CDR3 has 15 residues. CDR1 is MDHEN, CDR2 SYDVKM, per germline. CDR3: CASSFLGQGDEKLFF. The CDR3 coding sequence is TGTGCCAGCAGTTTCCTGGGACAGGGAGACGAAAAACTGTTTTTT.

This chain links TRBV9 with TRBJ1-2, with a possible D match to TRBD1 (6 bases). Germline V gives CDR1 SGDLS, CDR2 YYNGEE. The germline V and J ends were trimmed by 4 bases and 7 bases, with 23 bases remaining between them. The CDR3 contains 16 residues. The CDR3: CASSPQDAAGAGGYTF. The CDR3 DNA reads as TGTGCCAGCAGCCCACAGGACGCTGCAGGGGCAGGTGGCTACACCTTC.

The rearrangement links TRBV28 to TRBJ2-7, with a weak D call TRBD1 (5 bases). Germline V CDR1 and CDR2: MDHEN, SYDVKM. CDR3 length: 15 residues. V lost 2 bases and J lost 5, with 16 bases in between. The CDR3 DNA is TGTGCCAGCAGTTTAGGGCCTCTCGAAGGGGACGAGCAGTACTTC. The encoded protein is CASSLGPLEGDEQYF.

The chain recombines TRBV4-3 with TRBJ2-5; 8 bases are shared with TRBD1. Unmatched junction bases numbered 11, after V lost 0 bases and J lost 2 bases. The CDR3 has 18 amino acids. Per germline, CDR1 LGHNA and CDR2 YSLEER. The CDR3 loop reads CASSQDIGFRDRQETQYF. DNA for the CDR3: TGCGCCAGCAGCCAAGATATAGGTTTCAGGGACAGGCAAGAGACCCAGTACTTC.

The chain carries TRBV5-4 and TRBJ2-1; 8 bases are shared with TRBD2. The CDR3 contains 16 residues. V trimming: 4 bases; J trimming: 1 base; junction bases outside the gene matches: 7. The germline V gene has CDR1 SGHNT and CDR2 YYREEE (reference sequence). The CDR3 DNA follows: TGTGCCAGCAGCCGGGGGGGTACCCTTTCCTACAATGAGCAGTTCTTC. Its protein product is CASSRGGTLSYNEQFF.

The CDR3 reads CATSDLQEPNSPLHF. DNA of the CDR3: TGTGCCACCAGTGACCTACAGGAACCGAATTCACCCCTCCACTTT. V gene TRBV24-1 combines with J gene TRBJ1-6; D may be TRBD1 (5 bases). Germline V gene data show CDR1 as KGHDR and CDR2 as SFDVKD. The CDR3 loop spans 15 amino acids. V shed 4 bases and J shed 7 bases, with 13 bases lying between them.

The chain is built from TRBV5-8 and TRBJ1-3; D gene unclear. Trimming shortened V by 0 bases and J by 0 bases, and 7 bases separated the two germline ends. Germline V gives CDR1 SGHTS, CDR2 YDEGEE. The CDR3 runs to 15 residues. The CDR3 reads CASSLEIGSGNTIYF. CDR3 nucleotide sequence: TGTGCCAGCAGCTTGGAGATCGGCTCTGGAAACACCATATATTTT.

V and J are TRBV4-1 and TRBJ1-6; perhaps TRBD1 as D (6 bases). Trimming removed 1 base at V and 7 bases at J, with 8 bases between. Germline lookup yields CDR1 MGHRA and CDR2 YSYEKL. This CDR3 is built from 14 residues. The CDR3 protein is CASSQVDSNSPLHF. As DNA, the CDR3 is TGCGCCAGCAGCCAAGTGGACAGCAATTCACCCCTCCACTTT.

CDR3 nucleotides: TGTGCCAGCAGTCTACCTTTGGGACAGGGGGACTATGGCTACACCTTC. It translates to CASSLPLGQGDYGYTF. The chain joins TRBV2 to TRBJ1-2, with 11 positions matching TRBD1. In germline, CDR1 is SNHLY, CDR2 FYNNEI. This CDR3 has 16 residues. V was pared by 5 bases and J by 3 bases, with 8 bases of the junction left unmatched.

This clone was observed a few times. The J gene is TRBJ1-2, the V gene TRBV5-1, with D possibly TRBD1 on 6 matching bases. The germline V gene has CDR1 SGHRS and CDR2 YFSETQ. V lost 5 bases and J lost 6, with 17 bases in between. This CDR3 contains 14 residues. CDR3 DNA: TGCGCCAGCAGTTATATTACAGGGAGCCATGGCTACACCTTC. Protein sequence: CASSYITGSHGYTF. Looking up the rest from reference TRBV5-1 and TRBJ1-2 gives the full variable domain: KAGVTQTPRYLIKTRGQQVTLSCSPISGHRSVSWYQQTPGQGLQFLFEYFSETQRNKGNFPGRFSGRQFSNSRSEMNVSTLELGDSALYLCASSYITGSHGYTFGSGTRLTVV.

The rearrangement uses TRBV3-1 (or the pseudogene TRBV3-2) and TRBJ1-3, with D unclear. This CDR3 is 15 amino acids long. CDR1 and CDR2 (germline): LGHDT, YNNKEL (reference sequence). The germline V and J ends were trimmed by 4 bases and 0 bases, with 10 bases remaining between them. CDR3 amino acids: CASSPTPSSGNTIYF. The CDR3 region has the DNA TGTGCCAGCAGCCCGACACCCTCCTCTGGAAACACCATATATTTT.

The rearrangement links TRBV19 to TRBJ1-1; a possible D gene is TRBD1 (6 bases). The CDR3 consists of 15 residues. Trimming pared 5 bases from V and 3 bases from J, leaving 16 bases between. Germline assignment: CDR1 LNHDA and CDR2 SQIVND (reference sequence). Here the CDR3 reads CASSSVTGRDTEAFF. The CDR3 region has the DNA TGTGCCAGTAGTTCCGTTACAGGGCGCGACACTGAAGCTTTCTTT.

V gene TRBV28 combines with J gene TRBJ1-4; 9 bases agree with TRBD1. Trimming at V came to 3 bases and at J to 4 bases, leaving 3 bases not matched to a gene. The germline V gene encodes CDR1 MDHEN and CDR2 SYDVKM. There are 15 residues in the CDR3. The CDR3 DNA follows: TGTGCCAGCAGTTTCCGGGGACAGGGTAATGAAAAACTGTTTTTT. Its translation is CASSFRGQGNEKLFF.

This chain links TRBV5-1 with TRBJ2-5; weak D call: TRBD1 (6 bases). Per germline, CDR1 SGHRS and CDR2 YFSETQ. This CDR3 is built from 15 residues. The ends were cut back, 0 bases at V and 3 bases at J, with 12 bases in the middle. CDR3 DNA sequence: TGCGCCAGCAGCTTGGGGCAGGGGCGAGAAGAGACCCAGTACTTC. It specifies CASSLGQGREETQYF.

The chain combines TRBV7-9 with TRBJ1-1, with TRBD1 as a possible D gene (5 bases). Trimming took off 5 bases at V and 5 bases at J, with 15 bases between the two ends. CDR1 and CDR2 (germline): SEHNR, FQNEAQ (reference sequence). CDR3 length: 14 residues. CDR3 nucleotide sequence: TGTGCCAGCAGCCTCCCTAACCAGGGTACTGAAGCTTTCTTT. Translating gives CASSLPNQGTEAFF.

V is TRBV7-8 and J is TRBJ1-1, with a possible D match to TRBD1 (5 bases). V lost 2 bases and J 3 bases, leaving 19 bases between the germline ends. Germline CDR1 SGHVS, CDR2 FQNEAQ. This CDR3 is 17 amino acids long. CDR3 region: CASSLNPGSRVYTEAFF. The CDR3 DNA reads as TGTGCCAGCAGCTTAAACCCAGGCTCCAGGGTCTACACTGAAGCTTTCTTT.

CDR3 residues: CASSFPGDYSGNTIYF. In nucleotides, the CDR3 is TGTGCCAGCAGTTTCCCCGGGGATTACTCTGGAAACACCATATATTTT. The rearrangement links TRBV28 to TRBJ1-3, with D unclear. The CDR3 extends over 16 amino acids. Trimming cost V 3 bases and J 0 bases, with 12 bases left between them. The germline gives CDR1 MDHEN, CDR2 SYDVKM. The variable domain in full, with the rest retrieved from reference TRBV28 and TRBJ1-3, is DVKVTQSSRYLVKRTGEKVFLECVQDMDHENMFWYRQDPGLGLRLIYFSYDVKMKEKGDIPEGYSVSREKKERFSLILESASTNQTSMYLCASSFPGDYSGNTIYFGEGSWLTVV.

The rearrangement uses TRBV9 and TRBJ2-3; 9 bases are shared with TRBD2. The CDR3 is 16 amino acids. J lost 4 bases, V lost 0 bases, and 6 bases had no gene match. Germline V gives CDR1 SGDLS, CDR2 YYNGEE. CDR3 DNA: TGTGCCAGCAGCGTAGCTCGGACTAGCGTTGCAGATACGCAGTATTTT. The encoded protein is CASSVARTSVADTQYF.

The J gene is TRBJ2-6, the V gene TRBV3-1 (or the pseudogene TRBV3-2); possibly TRBD1 for D (5 bases). Germline V CDR1 and CDR2: LGHDT, YNNKEL (reference sequence). CDR3 length equals 19 residues. V lost 0 bases and J 0 bases, leaving 15 bases between the germline ends. The CDR3: CASSQDLQGSFSGANVLTF. CDR3 DNA: TGTGCCAGCAGCCAAGATCTTCAGGGCTCCTTCTCTGGGGCCAACGTCCTGACTTTC.

The chain couples TRBV11-2 to TRBJ2-1, with a tentative D call TRBD2 (6 bases). V was cut by 1 base and J by 5 bases, with 12 bases left in between. Germline CDR1 SGHAT, CDR2 FQNNGV. The CDR3 consists of 15 residues. The CDR3: CASSLGGDVNNEQFF. The CDR3 bases are TGTGCCAGCAGCTTAGGGGGGGACGTTAACAATGAGCAGTTCTTC.

The V gene is TRBV19, the J gene TRBJ1-6, with 9 bases identical to TRBD1. The CDR3 runs to 15 residues. V dropped 6 bases and J dropped 6; count of bases not matched to a gene: 6. From germline, CDR1 is LNHDA and CDR2 SQIVND (reference sequence). The CDR3 here is CASSTGTGINSPLHF. The CDR3 nucleotides are TGTGCCAGTAGCACCGGGACAGGGATTAATTCACCCCTCCACTTT.

The V call is TRBV11-3, the J call TRBJ2-5; 15 bases line up with TRBD2. V trimming: 3 bases; J trimming: 4 bases; junction bases outside the gene matches: 0. The germline CDR1 and CDR2 sequences are SGHNT and YENEEA. The CDR3 covers 15 residues. The CDR3 DNA reads TGTGCCAGCAGCTTGGGACTAGCGGGAGGAGAGACCCAGTACTTC. It translates to CASSLGLAGGETQYF.

A few counts support this clone. The chain is built from TRBV11-2 and TRBJ1-5; D is undetermined. With 0 bases removed from V and 5 bases from J, the gap between germline ends came to 11 bases. Germline CDR1 SGHAT, CDR2 FQNNGV. The CDR3 has 15 residues. The CDR3, as DNA: TGTGCCAGCAGCTTAGATCTATCGAGGGATCAGCCCCAGCATTTT. It is translated as CASSLDLSRDQPQHF. Complete variable domain (other parts from reference TRBV11-2 and TRBJ1-5): EAGVAQSPRYKIIEKRQSVAFWCNPISGHATLYWYQQILGQGPKLLIQFQNNGVVDDSQLPKDRFSAERLKGVDSTLKIQPAKLEDSAVYLCASSLDLSRDQPQHFGDGTRLSIL.

The chain recombines TRBV19 with TRBJ2-1, with no clear D. Germline lookup yields CDR1 LNHDA and CDR2 SQIVND (reference sequence). This CDR3 is built from 16 residues. V dropped 1 base and J dropped 0 bases, with 10 bases sitting between them. The CDR3, as DNA: TGTGCCAGTAGTATAGGGGTCTGGAGCTCCTACAATGAGCAGTTCTTC. The encoded protein is CASSIGVWSSYNEQFF. The full variable domain, its missing parts supplied by reference TRBV19 and TRBJ2-1, is DGGITQSPKYLFRKEGQNVTLSCEQNLNHDAMYWYRQDPGQGLRLIYYSQIVNDFQKGDIAEGYSVSREKKESFPLTVTSAQKNPTAFYLCASSIGVWSSYNEQFFGPGTRLTVL.

The chain combines TRBV4-1 with TRBJ2-3; D uncertain. CDR3 size: 15 residues. CDR1 and CDR2 (germline): MGHRA, YSYEKL. The V gene lost 1 base and the J gene lost 6 bases, with 14 bases spanning the gap. In DNA form, the CDR3 reads TGCGCCAGCAGCCAAGGCATTTCGGTGGGCGATACGCAGTATTTT. Protein product: CASSQGISVGDTQYF.

This sequence joins TRBV19 and TRBJ1-4; D is unclear. V lost 7 bases, J lost 10 bases, and 22 bases lay in between. Germline V gene lookup returns CDR1 LNHDA and CDR2 SQIVND (reference sequence). The CDR3 has 15 amino acids. Here the CDR3 reads CASTSGADGVGKLFF. Here the CDR3 DNA reads TGTGCCAGTACCTCCGGCGCCGACGGGGTGGGAAAACTGTTTTTT.